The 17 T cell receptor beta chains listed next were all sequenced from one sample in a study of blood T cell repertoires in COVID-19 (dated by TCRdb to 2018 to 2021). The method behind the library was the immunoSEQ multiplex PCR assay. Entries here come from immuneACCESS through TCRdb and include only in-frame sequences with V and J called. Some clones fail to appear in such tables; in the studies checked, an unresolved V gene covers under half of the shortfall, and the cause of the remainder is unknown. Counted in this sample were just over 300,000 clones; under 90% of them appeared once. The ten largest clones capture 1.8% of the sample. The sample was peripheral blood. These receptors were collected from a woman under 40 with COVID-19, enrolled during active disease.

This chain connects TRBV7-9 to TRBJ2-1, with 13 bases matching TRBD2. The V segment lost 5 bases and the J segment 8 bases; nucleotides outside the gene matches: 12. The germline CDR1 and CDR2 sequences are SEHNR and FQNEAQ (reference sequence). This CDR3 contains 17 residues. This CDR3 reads CASSPSPTSGGADEQFF. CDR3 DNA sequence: TGTGCCAGCAGCCCGTCCCCTACTAGCGGGGGGGCGGATGAGCAGTTCTTC.

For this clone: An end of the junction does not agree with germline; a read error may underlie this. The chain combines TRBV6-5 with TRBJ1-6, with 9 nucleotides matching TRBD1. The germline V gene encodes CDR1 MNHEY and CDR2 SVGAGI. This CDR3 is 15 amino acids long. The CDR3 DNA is TGTGCCAGCAGCCTTGGGGACAGGGTGGATTCATCCCTCCACTTT. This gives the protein CASSLGDRVDSSLHF.

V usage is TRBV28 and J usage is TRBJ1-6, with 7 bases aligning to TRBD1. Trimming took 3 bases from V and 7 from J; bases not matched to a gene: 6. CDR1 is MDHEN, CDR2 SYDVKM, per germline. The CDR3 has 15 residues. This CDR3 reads CASSLTGSRNSPLHF. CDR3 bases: TGTGCCAGCAGTTTGACAGGGTCGAGGAATTCACCCCTCCACTTT.

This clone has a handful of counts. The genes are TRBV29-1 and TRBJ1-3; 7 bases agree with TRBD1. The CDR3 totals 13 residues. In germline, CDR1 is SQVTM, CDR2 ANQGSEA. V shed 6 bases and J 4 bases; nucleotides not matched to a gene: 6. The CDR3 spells CSVRRTGGNTIYF. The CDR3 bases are TGCAGCGTCCGCAGGACAGGAGGAAACACCATATATTTT.

The CDR3: CASSLSWTDTQYF. The CDR3 bases are TGTGCCAGCAGTTTGAGCTGGACAGATACGCAGTATTTT. The chain couples TRBV12-3 or TRBV12-4 to TRBJ2-3; D gene ambiguous. The CDR3 runs to 13 residues. Trimming removed 3 bases at V and 3 bases at J, with 7 bases between.

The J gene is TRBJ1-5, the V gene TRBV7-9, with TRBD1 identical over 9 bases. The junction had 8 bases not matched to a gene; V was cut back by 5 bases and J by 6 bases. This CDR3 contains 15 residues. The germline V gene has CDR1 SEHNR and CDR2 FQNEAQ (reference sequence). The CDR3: CASSESGTGSQPQHF. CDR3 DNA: TGTGCCAGCAGCGAATCCGGGACAGGGAGTCAGCCCCAGCATTTT.

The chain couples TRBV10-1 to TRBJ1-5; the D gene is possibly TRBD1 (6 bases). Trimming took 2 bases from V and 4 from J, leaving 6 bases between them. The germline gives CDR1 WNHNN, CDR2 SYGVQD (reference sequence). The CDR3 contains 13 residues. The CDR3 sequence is CASSEGQNQPQHF. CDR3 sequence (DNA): TGCGCCAGCAGTGAGGGACAGAATCAGCCCCAGCATTTT.

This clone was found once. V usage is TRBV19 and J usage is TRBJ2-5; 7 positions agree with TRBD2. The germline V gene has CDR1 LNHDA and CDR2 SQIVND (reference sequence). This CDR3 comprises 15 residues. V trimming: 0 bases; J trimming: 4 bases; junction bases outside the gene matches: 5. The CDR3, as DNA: TGTGCCAGTAGTATAGATCACGGGAGGAGAGAGACCCAGTACTTC. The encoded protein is CASSIDHGRRETQYF.

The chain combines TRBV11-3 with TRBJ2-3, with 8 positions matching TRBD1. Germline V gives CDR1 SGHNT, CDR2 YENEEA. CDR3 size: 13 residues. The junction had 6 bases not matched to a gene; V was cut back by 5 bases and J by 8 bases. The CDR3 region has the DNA TGTGCCAGCAGCCCAAGGACAGGGAGTACGCAGTATTTT. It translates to CASSPRTGSTQYF.

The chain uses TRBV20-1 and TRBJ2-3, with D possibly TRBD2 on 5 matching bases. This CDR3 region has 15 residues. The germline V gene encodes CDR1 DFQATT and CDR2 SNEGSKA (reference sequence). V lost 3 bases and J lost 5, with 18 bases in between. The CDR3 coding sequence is TGCAGTGCTAGTAGAGGGAGCCCCCTGCAAGATACGCAGTATTTT. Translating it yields CSASRGSPLQDTQYF.

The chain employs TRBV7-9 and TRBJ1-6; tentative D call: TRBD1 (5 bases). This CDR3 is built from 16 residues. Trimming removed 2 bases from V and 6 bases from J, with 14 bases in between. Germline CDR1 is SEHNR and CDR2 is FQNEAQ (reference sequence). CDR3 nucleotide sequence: TGTGCCAGCAGCTTATCGACACGGACACTTAATTCACCCCTCCACTTT. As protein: CASSLSTRTLNSPLHF.

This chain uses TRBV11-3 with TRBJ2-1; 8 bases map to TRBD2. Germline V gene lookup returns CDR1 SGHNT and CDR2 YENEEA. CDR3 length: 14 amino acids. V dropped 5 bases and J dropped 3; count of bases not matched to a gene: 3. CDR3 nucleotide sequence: TGTGCCAGCAGCCGGGGGGGCGGCTACAATGAGCAGTTCTTC. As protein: CASSRGGGYNEQFF.

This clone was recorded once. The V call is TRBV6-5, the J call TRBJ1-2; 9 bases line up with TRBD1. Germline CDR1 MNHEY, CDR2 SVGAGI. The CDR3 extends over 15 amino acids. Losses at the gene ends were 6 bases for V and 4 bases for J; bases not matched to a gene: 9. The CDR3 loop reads CASRNPGTGPYGYTF. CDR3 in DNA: TGTGCCAGCAGAAATCCCGGGACAGGGCCCTATGGCTACACCTTC.

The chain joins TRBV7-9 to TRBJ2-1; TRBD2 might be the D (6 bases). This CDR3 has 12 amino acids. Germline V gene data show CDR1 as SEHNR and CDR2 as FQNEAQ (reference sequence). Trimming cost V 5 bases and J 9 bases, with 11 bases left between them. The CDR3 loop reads CASSQPGGEQFF. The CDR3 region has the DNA TGTGCCAGCAGCCAGCCCGGGGGTGAGCAGTTCTTC.

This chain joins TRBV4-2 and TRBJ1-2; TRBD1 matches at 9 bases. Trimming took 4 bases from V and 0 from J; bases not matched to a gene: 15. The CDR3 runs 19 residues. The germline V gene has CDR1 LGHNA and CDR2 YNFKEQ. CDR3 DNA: TGTGCCAGCAGCCCAGTATCTCCGGGGGGGACAGGGACTAACTATGGCTACACCTTC. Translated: CASSPVSPGGTGTNYGYTF.

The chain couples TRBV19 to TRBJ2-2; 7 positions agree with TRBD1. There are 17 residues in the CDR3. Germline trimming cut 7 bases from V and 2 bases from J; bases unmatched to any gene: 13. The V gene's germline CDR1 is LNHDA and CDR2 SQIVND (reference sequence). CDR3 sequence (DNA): TGTGCCAGTAACCGCCCCCTGACAGGGATTAACACCGGGGAGCTGTTTTTT. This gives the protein CASNRPLTGINTGELFF.

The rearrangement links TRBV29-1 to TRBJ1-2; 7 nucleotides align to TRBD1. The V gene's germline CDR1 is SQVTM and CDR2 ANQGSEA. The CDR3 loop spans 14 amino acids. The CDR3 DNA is TGCGGTGTTTACCCCTCGGACAGGAACTATGGCTACACCTTC. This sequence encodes CGVYPSDRNYGYTF. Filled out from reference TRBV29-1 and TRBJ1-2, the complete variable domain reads SAVISQKPSRDICQRGTSLTIQCQVDSQVTMMFWYRQQPGQSLTLIATANQGSEATYESGFVIDKFPISRPNLTFSTLTVSNMSPEDSSIYLCGVYPSDRNYGYTFGSGTRLTVV.